This is a list of T cell receptor beta chains from one sample in a study of cytotoxic CD8 clonotypes in ibrutinib-treated CLL. Repertoires were generated with immunoSEQ multiplex PCR, while TCRdb's copy carries only in-frame clones and drops some. This table holds some 300,000 clones, 80% found once. The sequences come from PBMCs, collected before ibrutinib treatment. The receptor source for this set is a human donor with chronic lymphocytic leukemia. Both conserved end residues are part of each CDR3. Size values are once, few and many counts, or a class for expanded clones, and some rows have none.

. | TRBJ1-2 | TRBV29-1 | CSVRDRDTYGYTF
. | TRBJ2-1 | TRBV29-1 | CSVEGTGTAYNEQFF
. | TRBJ2-7 | TRBV29-1 | CSVVTGGLGEQYF
. | TRBJ2-5 | TRBV11-2 | CASSSGPVPDF
few | TRBJ2-7 | TRBV6-1 | CASQTGQRAGEQYF
. | TRBJ2-1 | TRBV27 | CASHELAGGYNEQFF
. | TRBJ1-2 | TRBV2 | CASSEGRGYTF
few | TRBJ2-1 | TRBV5-4 | CASTNFNNEQFF
. | TRBJ1-4 | TRBV27 | CASSLSSTTGLEKLFF
. | TRBJ1-1 | TRBV27 | CASRGQGLEAFF
few | TRBJ2-7 | TRBV7-6 | CASSSGQGAHYEQYF
. | TRBJ2-1 | TRBV5-1 | CASSLEGDSYNEQFF
. | TRBJ2-5 | TRBV18 | CASTLVQGETQYF
. | TRBJ2-7 | TRBV5-1 | CASSLEKSPDERYF